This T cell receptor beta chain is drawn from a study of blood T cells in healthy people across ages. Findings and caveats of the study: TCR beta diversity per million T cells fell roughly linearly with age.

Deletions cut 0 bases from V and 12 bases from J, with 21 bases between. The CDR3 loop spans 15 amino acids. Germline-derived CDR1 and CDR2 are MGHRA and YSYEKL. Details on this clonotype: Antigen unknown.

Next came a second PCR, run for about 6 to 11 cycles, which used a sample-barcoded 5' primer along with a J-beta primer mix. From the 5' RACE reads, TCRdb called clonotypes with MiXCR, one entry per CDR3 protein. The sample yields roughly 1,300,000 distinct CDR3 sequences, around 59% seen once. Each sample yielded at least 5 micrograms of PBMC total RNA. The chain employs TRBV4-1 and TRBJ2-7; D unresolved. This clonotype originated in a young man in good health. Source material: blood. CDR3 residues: CASSQDLGRSYDRYF. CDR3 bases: TGCGCCAGCAGCCAAGATTTAGGGCGGTCCTACGATCGGTACTTC.